This TCR beta chain was retrieved from a study of OX40 agonist ivuxolimab in advanced cancers. Looked up from germline, CDR1 is MDHEN and CDR2 is SYDVKM. The V segment lost 5 bases and the J segment 5 bases; nucleotides outside the gene matches: 12. The CDR3 spans 16 residues. Produced via immunoSEQ multiplex PCR; TCRdb's table is partial and in-frame only. The table shows 12,000 or so clones, with 85% to 90% occurring only once. This sequence was found in an adult with an advanced solid tumor such as melanoma, head and neck, liver or kidney cancer. The sample in question was CD4+ or CD8+ T cells sorted from blood, obtained in a trial of the OX40 agonist ivuxolimab. The genes are TRBV28 and TRBJ2-7, with TRBD1 matching over 10 bases. The CDR3 coding sequence is TGTGCCAGCAGTAGAGCAAGGACAGGGGGAACGGACGAGCAGTACTTC. This translates into CASSRARTGGTDEQYF.